A single sample is the source of the 14 T cell receptor beta chains below, sequenced in a study of T cell responses to AZD1222 COVID-19 vaccine. Generated by immunoSEQ multiplex PCR, the TCRdb table keeps only in-frame clones and is missing some. The table includes under 110,000 clones, 90% detected once. Sequences were derived from peripheral blood, sampled on day 0 of AZD1222 vaccination. These receptors all stem from an adult in good health.

In its sample, this clone was seen once. V and J are TRBV3-1 (or the pseudogene TRBV3-2) and TRBJ1-2; 11 nucleotides line up with TRBD1. This CDR3 region has 14 residues. Trimming removed 6 bases from V and 2 bases from J; junction bases left unmatched: 2. Looked up from germline, CDR1 is LGHDT and CDR2 is YNNKEL (reference sequence). In DNA form, the CDR3 reads TGTGCCAGCAGGGACAGGGGGCCAAACTATGGCTACACCTTC. This translates into CASRDRGPNYGYTF.

V usage is TRBV5-6 and J usage is TRBJ2-5, with D possibly being TRBD1 (6 bases). In germline, CDR1 is SGHDT, CDR2 YYEEEE. The V gene lost 3 bases and the J gene lost 5 bases, with 14 bases spanning the gap. This CDR3 comprises 14 residues. CDR3 residues: CASSYLDSRETQYF. The CDR3 region has the DNA TGTGCCAGCAGCTACCTGGACAGCCGGGAGACCCAGTACTTC.

The rearrangement uses TRBV5-8 and TRBJ2-2; TRBD2 aligns across 7 bases. The V gene's germline CDR1 is SGHTS and CDR2 YDEGEE. The CDR3 loop spans 12 amino acids. V was pared by 4 bases and J by 10 bases, with 4 bases of the junction left unmatched. The CDR3: CASSGGDVELFF. DNA for the CDR3: TGTGCCAGCAGCGGGGGGGATGTGGAGCTGTTTTTT.

The chain employs TRBV6-1 and TRBJ1-2, with 7 bases identical to TRBD1. The V gene end was trimmed by 2 bases and the J gene end by 7 bases; junction bases not matched to a gene: 10. This CDR3 is built from 15 residues. The germline V gene encodes CDR1 MNHNS and CDR2 SASEGT. The CDR3 DNA reads as TGTGCCAGCAGTGAACGTCCAGGGGGTGACCGTGGCTACACCTTC. Encoded protein: CASSERPGGDRGYTF.

V gene TRBV6-5 combines with J gene TRBJ1-2; D is undetermined. Trimming took 5 bases from V and 0 from J, leaving 10 bases between them. Looked up from germline, CDR1 is MNHEY and CDR2 is SVGAGI. This CDR3 comprises 14 residues. CDR3 DNA: TGTGCCAGCAGTCCGCGTCAAGCTAACTATGGCTACACCTTC. As protein: CASSPRQANYGYTF.

In its sample, this clone was seen once. V and J are TRBV28 and TRBJ2-1; TRBD1 matches at 9 bases. Germline V gene data show CDR1 as MDHEN and CDR2 as SYDVKM. J lost 14 bases, V lost 6 bases, and 5 bases had no gene match. The CDR3 is 11 residues long. The CDR3 sequence is CASSWGTGKFF. As DNA, the CDR3 is TGTGCCAGCAGCTGGGGGACAGGGAAGTTCTTC.

The chain carries TRBV13 and TRBJ1-1, with TRBD1 matching 7 bases. The CDR3 has 14 amino acids. CDR1 and CDR2 (germline): PRHDT, FYEKMQ (reference sequence). The trim removed 5 bases at V and 4 bases at J, leaving 7 bases unmatched. The CDR3 DNA follows: TGTGCCAGCAGCACATGGGACAGCGGCACTGAAGCTTTCTTT. Amino acid sequence: CASSTWDSGTEAFF. Variable domain in full (rest from reference TRBV13 and TRBJ1-1): AAGVIQSPRHLIKEKRETATLKCYPIPRHDTVYWYQQGPGQDPQFLISFYEKMQSDKGSIPDRFSAQQFSDYHSELNMSSLELGDSALYFCASSTWDSGTEAFFGQGTRLTVV.

The table lists this clone with a count of one. The chain combines TRBV6-2 or TRBV6-3 with TRBJ2-7; TRBD1 agrees at 8 bases. Germline V CDR1 and CDR2: MNHEY, SVGEGT. The V segment lost 0 bases and the J segment 2 bases; nucleotides outside the gene matches: 15. This CDR3 is 19 amino acids long. The CDR3, as DNA: TGTGCCAGCAGTTACTCCGACAGGGGCGCGCTAGCGAGCGCCTACGAGCAGTACTTC. This sequence encodes CASSYSDRGALASAYEQYF.

This clone has a handful of counts. This rearrangement joins TRBV18 to TRBJ1-5; D unclear. From germline, CDR1 is KGHSH and CDR2 LQKENI. Trimming removed 4 bases from V and 0 bases from J, with 13 bases in between. The CDR3 is 16 residues long. The CDR3 bases are TGTGCCAGCTCACAATTCCGAGATTATAGCAATCAGCCCCAGCATTTT. The encoded protein is CASSQFRDYSNQPQHF.

The rearrangement joins TRBV3-1 (or the pseudogene TRBV3-2) to TRBJ2-5; 9 bases fit TRBD2. CDR3 size: 17 residues. V was clipped by 4 bases and J by 5 bases; unmatched bases: 14. Germline CDR1 is LGHDT and CDR2 is YNNKEL (reference sequence). In DNA form, the CDR3 reads TGTGCCAGCAGCCTACCCCTCACTAGCGGGCGCAGGGAGACCCAGTACTTC. This encodes CASSLPLTSGRRETQYF.

The V and J genes are TRBV12-3 or TRBV12-4 and TRBJ1-1; D not certain. The CDR3 spans 12 residues. V lost 6 bases and J 7 bases, leaving 12 bases between the germline ends. CDR3 residues: CASRSPPVEAFF. For the CDR3, the DNA is TGTGCCAGCAGGTCCCCCCCAGTTGAAGCTTTCTTT.

The gene calls are TRBV18 and TRBJ2-5; maybe TRBD1 (6 bases). This CDR3 has 15 residues. Germline V gene data show CDR1 as KGHSH and CDR2 as LQKENI. V dropped 3 bases and J dropped 3 bases, with 14 bases sitting between them. The CDR3 DNA sequence: TGTGCCAGCTCACCCCTACAGGGTCGAGAAGAGACCCAGTACTTC. As protein: CASSPLQGREETQYF.

The chain joins TRBV28 to TRBJ1-1; TRBD1 might be the D (5 bases). The CDR3 sequence is 14 residues long. Germline CDR1 reads MDHEN; CDR2 reads SYDVKM. Trimming stripped 2 bases from V and 5 bases from J, with 12 bases between. CDR3 region: CASSLVPGKTEAFF. The DNA for the CDR3 is TGTGCCAGCAGTTTAGTCCCAGGGAAAACTGAAGCTTTCTTT.

The genes are TRBV10-3 and TRBJ2-3; perhaps TRBD1 as D (6 bases). The CDR3 sequence is 12 residues long. In germline, CDR1 is ENHRY, CDR2 SYGVKD. Trimming left V 6 bases short and J 3 bases short, with 7 bases between. In DNA, the CDR3 is TGTGCCATCAGGGACAGTACAGATACGCAGTATTTT. As protein: CAIRDSTDTQYF.